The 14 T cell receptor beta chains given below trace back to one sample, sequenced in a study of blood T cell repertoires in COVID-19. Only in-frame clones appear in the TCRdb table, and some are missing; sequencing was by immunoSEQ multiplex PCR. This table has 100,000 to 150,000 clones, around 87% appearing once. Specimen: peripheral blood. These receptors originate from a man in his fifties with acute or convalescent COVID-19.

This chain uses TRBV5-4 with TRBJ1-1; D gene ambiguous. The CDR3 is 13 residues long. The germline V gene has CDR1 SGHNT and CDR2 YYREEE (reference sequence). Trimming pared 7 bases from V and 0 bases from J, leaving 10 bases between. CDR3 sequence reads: CASGREMNTEAFF. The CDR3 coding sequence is TGTGCCAGCGGAAGGGAGATGAACACTGAAGCTTTCTTT.

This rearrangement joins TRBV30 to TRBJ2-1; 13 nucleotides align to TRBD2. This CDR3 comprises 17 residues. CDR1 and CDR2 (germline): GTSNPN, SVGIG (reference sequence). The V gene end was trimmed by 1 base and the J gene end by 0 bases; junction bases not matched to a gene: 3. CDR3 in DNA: TGTGCCTGGAGTGGCCGGACTAGCGGGAGCTCCTACAATGAGCAGTTCTTC. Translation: CAWSGRTSGSSYNEQFF.

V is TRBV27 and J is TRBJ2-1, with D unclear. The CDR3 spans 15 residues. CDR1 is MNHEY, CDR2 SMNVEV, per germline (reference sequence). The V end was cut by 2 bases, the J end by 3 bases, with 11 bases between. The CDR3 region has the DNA TGTGCCAGCAGTTTAAGAGCATCCCTCTACAATGAGCAGTTCTTC. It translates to CASSLRASLYNEQFF.

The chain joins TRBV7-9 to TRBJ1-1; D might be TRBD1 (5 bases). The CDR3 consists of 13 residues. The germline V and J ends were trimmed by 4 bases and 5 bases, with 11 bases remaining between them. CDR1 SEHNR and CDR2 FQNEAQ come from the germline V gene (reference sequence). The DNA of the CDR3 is TGTGCCAGCAGCTCTGGGGCATGGACTGAAGCTTTCTTT. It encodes CASSSGAWTEAFF.

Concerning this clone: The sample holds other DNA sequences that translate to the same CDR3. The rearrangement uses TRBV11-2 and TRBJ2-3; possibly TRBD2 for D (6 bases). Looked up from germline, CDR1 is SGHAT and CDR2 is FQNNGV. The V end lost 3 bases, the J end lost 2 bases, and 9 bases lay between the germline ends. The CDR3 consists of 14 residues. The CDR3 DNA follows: TGTGCCAGCAGCTTCGGGCGGGACACAGATACGCAGTATTTT. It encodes CASSFGRDTDTQYF.

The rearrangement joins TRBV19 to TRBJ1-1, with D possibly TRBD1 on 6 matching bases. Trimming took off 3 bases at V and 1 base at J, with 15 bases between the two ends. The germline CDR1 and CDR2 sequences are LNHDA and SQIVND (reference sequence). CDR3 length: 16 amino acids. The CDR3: CASSILAGAGNTEAFF. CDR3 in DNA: TGTGCCAGTAGTATCCTCGCGGGGGCCGGGAACACTGAAGCTTTCTTT.

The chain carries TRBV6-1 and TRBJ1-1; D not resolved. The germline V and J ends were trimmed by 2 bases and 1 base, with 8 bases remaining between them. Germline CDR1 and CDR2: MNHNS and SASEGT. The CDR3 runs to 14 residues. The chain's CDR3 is CASSEYAENTEAFF. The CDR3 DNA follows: TGTGCCAGCAGTGAATATGCGGAGAACACTGAAGCTTTCTTT.

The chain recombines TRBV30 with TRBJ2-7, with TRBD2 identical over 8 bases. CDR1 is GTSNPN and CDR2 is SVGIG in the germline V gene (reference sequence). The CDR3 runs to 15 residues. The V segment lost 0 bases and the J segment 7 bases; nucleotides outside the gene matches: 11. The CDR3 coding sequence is TGTGCCTGGAGTGTACGGACGGGAGGGCCAGGTGAGCAGTACTTC. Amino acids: CAWSVRTGGPGEQYF.

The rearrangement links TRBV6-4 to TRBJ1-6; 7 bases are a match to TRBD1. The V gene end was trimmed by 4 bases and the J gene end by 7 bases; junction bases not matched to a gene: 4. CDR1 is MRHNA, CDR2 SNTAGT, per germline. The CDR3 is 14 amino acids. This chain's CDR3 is CASSAGGGNSPLHF. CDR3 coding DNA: TGTGCCAGCAGTGCCGGAGGGGGCAATTCACCCCTCCACTTT.

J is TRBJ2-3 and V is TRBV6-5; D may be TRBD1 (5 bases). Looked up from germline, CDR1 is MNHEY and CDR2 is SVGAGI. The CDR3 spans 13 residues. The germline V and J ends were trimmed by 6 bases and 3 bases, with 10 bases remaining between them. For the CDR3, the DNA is TGTGCCAGCAGCGACAGACCTACAGATACGCAGTATTTT. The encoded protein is CASSDRPTDTQYF.

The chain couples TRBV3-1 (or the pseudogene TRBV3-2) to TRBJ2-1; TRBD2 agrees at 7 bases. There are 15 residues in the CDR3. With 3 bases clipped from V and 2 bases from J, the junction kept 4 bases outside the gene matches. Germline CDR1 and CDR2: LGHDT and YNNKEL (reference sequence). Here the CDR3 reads CASSHRTRTYNEQFF. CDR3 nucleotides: TGTGCCAGCAGCCATCGGACTAGGACCTACAATGAGCAGTTCTTC.

CDR3 nucleotides: TGTGCCACCAGTGATTACCGGGGCACCGGGGAGCTGTTTTTT. Translating it yields CATSDYRGTGELFF. This chain uses TRBV24-1 with TRBJ2-2, with TRBD2 as a possible D gene (5 bases). The germline V gene has CDR1 KGHDR and CDR2 SFDVKD. CDR3 length: 14 amino acids. The germline V and J ends were trimmed by 2 bases and 4 bases, with 7 bases remaining between them.

CDR3 region: CASRRGLVNEQFF. The CDR3 DNA follows: TGCGCCAGCAGACGGGGTTTGGTCAATGAGCAGTTCTTC. V gene TRBV5-1 combines with J gene TRBJ2-1; D may be TRBD2 (5 bases). CDR3 size: 13 residues. Trimming stripped 5 bases from V and 6 bases from J, with 12 bases between. Germline V gene data show CDR1 as SGHRS and CDR2 as YFSETQ.

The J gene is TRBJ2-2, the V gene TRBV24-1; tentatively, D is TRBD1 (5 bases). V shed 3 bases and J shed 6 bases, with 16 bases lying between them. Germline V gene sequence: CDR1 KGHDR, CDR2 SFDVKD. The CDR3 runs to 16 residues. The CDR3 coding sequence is TGTGCCACCAGTGATACAACAGGAACCAGGCCCGGGGAGCTGTTTTTT. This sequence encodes CATSDTTGTRPGELFF.